This T cell receptor beta chain was obtained from a study of blood T cell repertoires in COVID-19. This clone was recorded once. The CDR3 length is 13 residues. V was clipped by 6 bases and J by 6 bases, with 14 bases between them. Here immunoSEQ multiplex PCR was the method, and the copy in TCRdb shows in-frame clones only, minus some. Of 200,000 to 300,000 clones listed, approximately 86% are singletons. This chain joins TRBV12-3 or TRBV12-4 and TRBJ1-1; tentatively, D is TRBD1 (6 bases). Sequenced material: peripheral blood. The source is a woman aged 55-70 years with active or convalescent COVID-19. CDR3 sequence reads: CASRDGDISEAFF. The CDR3 DNA reads TGTGCCAGCAGGGACGGGGACATCTCTGAAGCTTTCTTT.